The 19 T cell receptor beta chains given below trace back to one sample, sequenced in a study of blood T cells in healthy people across ages. A sample-barcoded 5' primer and a J-beta primer mix were used in a second PCR of roughly 6 to 11 cycles. TCRdb recomputed calls from the 5' RACE reads with MiXCR, one row per CDR3 protein. Of 1,300,000 or so distinct CDR3 sequences in the sample, approximately 59% are singletons; the top ten hold roughly 6.3%. Sequenced: blood. Receptors were obtained from a man aged 18 to 30 in good health.

The rearrangement links TRBV15 to TRBJ2-7, with 8 bases aligning to TRBD1. CDR1 is LNHNV, CDR2 YYDKDF, per germline (reference sequence). The CDR3 extends over 15 amino acids. V lost 1 base and J lost 2; bases outside the gene matches: 4. DNA of the CDR3: TGTGCCACCAGCAGAGCCACAGGGGGAACCTACGAGCAGTACTTC. It codes for CATSRATGGTYEQYF.

CDR3 loop: CATSRDSSGYTF. The CDR3 region has the DNA TGTGCCACCAGCAGAGATAGTTCGGGCTACACCTTC. The chain combines TRBV15 with TRBJ1-2; D uncertain. This CDR3 is 12 amino acids long. Germline CDR1 and CDR2: LNHNV and YYDKDF (reference sequence). Trimming cost V 0 bases and J 8 bases, with 7 bases left between them.

V is TRBV4-1 and J is TRBJ2-1; D unresolved. Trimming cost V 2 bases and J 10 bases, with 12 bases left between them. CDR1 and CDR2 from the germline V gene are MGHRA and YSYEKL. The CDR3 runs to 13 residues. CDR3 sequence reads: CASSQSSSDEQFF. The CDR3 nucleotides are TGCGCCAGCAGCCAATCTTCGTCGGACGAGCAGTTCTTC.

The chain joins TRBV11-2 to TRBJ2-5, with 7 bases identical to TRBD1. Germline assignment: CDR1 SGHAT and CDR2 FQNNGV. This CDR3 spans 13 amino acids. V lost 6 bases to trimming and J lost 11 bases; unmatched junction nucleotides: 12. The CDR3 bases are TGTGCCAGCAGTAACCACAGGGGCGAGGGGCAGTACTTC. Translating it yields CASSNHRGEGQYF.

The CDR3, as DNA: TGTGCCAGCAGCTCCCGCCTGGGTAGCGGCCTTGACGATGGGCAGTTCTTC. The encoded protein is CASSSRLGSGLDDGQFF. The J gene is TRBJ2-1, the V gene TRBV7-9; TRBD2 is a possible D gene (6 bases). The CDR3 has 17 residues. Germline assignment: CDR1 SEHNR and CDR2 FQNEAQ (reference sequence). V lost 4 bases and J lost 12, with 28 bases in between.

The chain carries TRBV15 and TRBJ2-1; 7 positions agree with TRBD2. The CDR3 is made up of 16 amino acids. CDR1 LNHNV and CDR2 YYDKDF come from the germline V gene (reference sequence). V shed 0 bases and J 4 bases; nucleotides not matched to a gene: 6. The CDR3 bases are TGTGCCACCAGCAGAGATGGAACGGGACTATACAATGAGCAGTTCTTC. Translating gives CATSRDGTGLYNEQFF.

The chain recombines TRBV5-1 with TRBJ2-2; weak D call: TRBD1 (6 bases). The CDR3 has 15 residues. CDR1 is SGHRS and CDR2 is YFSETQ in the germline V gene. Trimming pared 3 bases from V and 6 bases from J, leaving 15 bases between. CDR3 protein: CASSSTPGVAGELFF. The CDR3 DNA reads TGCGCCAGCAGCTCCACGCCAGGGGTCGCCGGGGAGCTGTTTTTT.

The chain carries TRBV30 and TRBJ2-7; possibly TRBD2 for D (6 bases). Between the trimmed V and J ends, which lost 4 bases and 1 base, there was a span of 14 bases. There are 14 residues in the CDR3. Germline values: CDR1 GTSNPN, CDR2 SVGIG (reference sequence). CDR3 residues: CAWTAGWGSYEQYF. For the CDR3, the DNA is TGTGCCTGGACTGCGGGGTGGGGATCCTACGAGCAGTACTTC.

The rearrangement links TRBV3-1 to TRBJ2-7; D call uncertain. The V gene's germline CDR1 is LGHDT and CDR2 YNNKEL (reference sequence). This CDR3 region has 15 residues. V gave up 0 bases and J gave up 3 bases, with 12 bases separating them. The CDR3 region is CASSQDLNRVYEQYF. The DNA for the CDR3 is TGTGCCAGCAGCCAAGATCTAAACAGAGTCTACGAGCAGTACTTC.

The chain recombines TRBV5-1 with TRBJ2-1, with D hard to call. Germline CDR1 and CDR2: SGHRS and YFSETQ. The V and J ends lost 0 bases and 7 bases respectively, with 11 bases between them. This CDR3 is built from 14 residues. This CDR3 reads CASSLDHGGNEQFF. In nucleotides, the CDR3 is TGCGCCAGCAGCTTGGACCACGGTGGGAATGAGCAGTTCTTC.

This clonotype was recorded once. The rearrangement uses TRBV7-8 and TRBJ2-1; D might be TRBD1 or TRBD2, each matching 5 bases. Trimming took off 5 bases at V and 0 bases at J, with 11 bases between the two ends. From germline, CDR1 is SGHVS and CDR2 FQNEAQ. This CDR3 spans 15 amino acids. In DNA form, the CDR3 reads TGTGCCAGCAGCAAGGGACCAGCCTCCTACAATGAGCAGTTCTTC. Its translation is CASSKGPASYNEQFF. The full variable domain, with the rest looked up from reference TRBV7-8 and TRBJ2-1, is GAGVSQSPRYKVAKRGQDVALRCDPISGHVSLFWYQQALGQGPEFLTYFQNEAQLDKSGLPSDRFFAERPEGSVSTLKIQRTQQEDSAVYLCASSKGPASYNEQFFGPGTRLTVL.

The V gene is TRBV20-1, the J gene TRBJ1-5, with D possibly TRBD1 on 5 matching bases. The V and J ends lost 4 bases and 1 base respectively, with 11 bases between them. Germline loops: CDR1 DFQATT, CDR2 SNEGSKA (reference sequence). There are 14 residues in the CDR3. In DNA form, the CDR3 reads TGCAGTGCTATCCGTGGGGCGAGCAATCAGCCCCAGCATTTT. This translates into CSAIRGASNQPQHF.

The CDR3 here is CASSPRAGGGYNEQFF. The CDR3 DNA reads TGTGCCAGCAGCCCCCGGGCTGGGGGGGGATACAATGAGCAGTTCTTC. This sequence joins TRBV7-9 and TRBJ2-1; 7 bases fit TRBD2. This CDR3 has 16 amino acids. Trimming cost V 5 bases and J 4 bases; bases outside gene matches: 11. Germline V lookup: CDR1 SEHNR, CDR2 FQNEAQ (reference sequence).

The rearrangement uses TRBV4-2 and TRBJ2-5, with 8 bases aligning to TRBD2. From germline, CDR1 is LGHNA and CDR2 YNFKEQ. The CDR3 covers 17 residues. The junction had 11 bases not matched to a gene; V was cut back by 0 bases and J by 5 bases. As DNA, the CDR3 is TGTGCCAGCAGCCAAGAGCCCGGGGGGGCCTTCGATGAGACCCAGTACTTC. Translated: CASSQEPGGAFDETQYF.

This clonotype occurred once. The chain links TRBV20-1 to TRBJ2-3; D possibly corresponds to TRBD2 (7 bases). Between the trimmed V and J ends, which lost 4 bases and 5 bases, there was a span of 22 bases. Germline CDR1 and CDR2: DFQATT and SNEGSKA (reference sequence). The CDR3 loop spans 16 amino acids. The CDR3 region has the DNA TGCAGTGCTATCTCCCTGGGGGGGCGGGAGCTAGATACGCAGTATTTT. This encodes CSAISLGGRELDTQYF.

The genes are TRBV6-6 and TRBJ2-5; tentative D call: TRBD1 (5 bases). The J call may be mistaken, given a closer DNA end match to TRBJ2-7. Germline V gives CDR1 MNHNY, CDR2 SVGAGI (reference sequence). The CDR3 extends over 16 amino acids. CDR3 nucleotide sequence: TGTGCCAGCAGTTACTCGGACATTAGGGGCGGATACGAGCAGTACTTC. The encoded protein is CASSYSDIRGGYEQYF.

The rearrangement uses TRBV6-6 and TRBJ1-1, with a weak D call TRBD1 (5 bases). Per the germline V gene, CDR1 is MNHNY and CDR2 is SVGAGI (reference sequence). This CDR3 is built from 11 residues. Trimming removed 10 bases from V and 7 bases from J, with 13 bases in between. CDR3 DNA sequence: TGTGCCACCGGGAGGGGAAATGAAGCTTTCTTT. Encoded protein: CATGRGNEAFF.

J is TRBJ2-1 and V is TRBV29-1; D ambiguous. The CDR3 is 11 amino acids. Germline CDR1 reads SQVTM; CDR2 reads ANQGSEA. Trimming took off 3 bases at V and 15 bases at J, with 15 bases between the two ends. This chain's CDR3 is CSVEGGEVWFF. The CDR3 DNA sequence: TGCAGCGTTGAGGGTGGAGAGGTTTGGTTCTTC.

This clonotype was picked up a small number of times. The chain uses TRBV10-3 and TRBJ1-4; 8 bases align to TRBD1. Per the germline V gene, CDR1 is ENHRY and CDR2 is SYGVKD. V shed 3 bases, J shed 8 bases, and the junction held 8 bases outside the gene matches. This CDR3 contains 15 residues. The CDR3 reads CAISEGQGFGEKLFF. The CDR3 DNA reads TGTGCCATCAGTGAAGGACAGGGCTTTGGGGAAAAACTGTTTTTT.